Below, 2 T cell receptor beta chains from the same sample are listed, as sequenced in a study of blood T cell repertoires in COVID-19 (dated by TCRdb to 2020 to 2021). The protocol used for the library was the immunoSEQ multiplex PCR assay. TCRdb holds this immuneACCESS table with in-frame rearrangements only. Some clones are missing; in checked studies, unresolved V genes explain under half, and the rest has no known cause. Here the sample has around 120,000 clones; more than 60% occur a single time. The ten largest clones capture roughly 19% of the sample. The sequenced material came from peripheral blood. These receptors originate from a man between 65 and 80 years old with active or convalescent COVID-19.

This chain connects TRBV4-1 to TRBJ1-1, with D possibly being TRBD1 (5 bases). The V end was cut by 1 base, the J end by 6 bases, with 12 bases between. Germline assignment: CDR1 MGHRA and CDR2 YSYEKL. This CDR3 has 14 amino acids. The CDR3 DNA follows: TGCGCCAGCAGCCAAGCGGGGGAGAGGGCTGAAGCTTTCTTT. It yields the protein CASSQAGERAEAFF.

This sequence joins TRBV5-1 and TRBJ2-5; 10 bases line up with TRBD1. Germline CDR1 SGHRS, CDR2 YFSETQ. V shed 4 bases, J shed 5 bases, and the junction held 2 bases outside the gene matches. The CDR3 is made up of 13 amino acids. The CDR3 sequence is CASSEGQGETQYF. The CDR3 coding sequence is TGCGCCAGCAGCGAGGGACAGGGGGAGACCCAGTACTTC.